This T cell receptor (beta chain) was recorded in a study of control samples from healthy donors and cancer patients. The germline gives CDR1 MNHEY, CDR2 SVGEGT. J was trimmed by 0 bases and V by 4 bases; bases with no gene match: 4. The CDR3 consists of 15 residues. Some clones are missing from TCRdb's copy, which holds only in-frame ones; the method was immunoSEQ multiplex PCR. The repertoire holds some 120,000 clones, 80% to 95% seen once, with 6.5% to 9% in the top ten. The specimen was blood. The origin of this receptor is a woman younger than 30 in good health. This chain joins TRBV6-2 or TRBV6-3 and TRBJ1-1; 8 nucleotides align to TRBD1. The CDR3 coding sequence is TGTGCCAGCAGTTCGACAGGGGTCATGAACACTGAAGCTTTCTTT. Protein: CASSSTGVMNTEAFF.